This T cell receptor beta chain is from a study of shared clonotypes between healthy human individuals. Turning to the study itself: Aged between 18 and 49, the donors were a couple of women and a few men. Study-wide results and limits: Across subsets, estimated richness was generally greater for naive than for memory populations. Rarefaction showed that sequencing of sorted subsets was incomplete (despite large depth).

As concerns this clone: Its antigen is not identified.

The CDR3 is made up of 15 amino acids. From germline, CDR1 is SGHAT and CDR2 FQNNGV. The V end was cut by 5 bases, the J end by 2 bases, with 16 bases between. Per sorted-subset replicate PCR, input was approximately 0.2 ug DNA, representing tens of thousands of T cell genomes. This table comes from immunoSEQ multiplex PCR, and its TCRdb copy is limited to in-frame clones, with some not included. The sample includes about 580,000 clones, 95% to 98% seen only once; the top ten take 0.3%. In the naive CD8 group, cells lacked CD45RO and were positively selected for CCR7, so terminally differentiated effector memory CD45RA+ cells were left out.

This receptor was obtained from a man aged 25 to 45 in good health. Sequencing used naive CD8+ T cells sorted from blood. The chain couples TRBV11-2 to TRBJ2-7, with D possibly TRBD1 on 6 matching bases. CDR3 nucleotide sequence: TGTGCCAGCAGCCCGCGACAGGAGGATACCTACGAGCAGTACTTC. Protein: CASSPRQEDTYEQYF.